Listed here are 23 T cell receptor beta chains from one sample, sequenced in a study of blood T cell repertoires in COVID-19. The method was immunoSEQ multiplex PCR; TCRdb's version includes in-frame clones alone and lacks a portion of them. In the table there are more than 60,000 clones, around 87% of which are singletons. The sample comprised peripheral blood. The origin of the receptors is a man between 60 and 75 years old with acute or convalescent COVID-19.

This chain joins TRBV4-3 and TRBJ1-5, with D possibly TRBD1 on 5 matching bases. The V end was cut by 0 bases, the J end by 5 bases, with 17 bases between. The V gene's germline CDR1 is LGHNA and CDR2 YSLEER. The CDR3 sequence is 17 residues long. CDR3 coding DNA: TGCGCCAGCAGCCAAGAAAGCGGAGGGGCGGGATATCAGCCCCAGCATTTT. This translates into CASSQESGGAGYQPQHF.

This clone was picked up one time. Here the CDR3 reads CASSRDLRGYGYTF. The CDR3 nucleotides are TGTGCCAGCAGTCGGGATCTCCGCGGCTATGGCTACACCTTC. The chain carries TRBV27 and TRBJ1-2, with D unresolved. Germline CDR1 and CDR2: MNHEY and SMNVEV (reference sequence). Trimming cost V 5 bases and J 4 bases, with 14 bases left between them. The CDR3 extends over 14 amino acids.

The V and J genes are TRBV7-2 and TRBJ1-2; 8 nucleotides agree with TRBD1. Trimming cost V 4 bases and J 6 bases; bases outside gene matches: 10. The CDR3 is made up of 15 amino acids. Looked up from germline, CDR1 is SGHTA and CDR2 is FQGNSA. The CDR3 DNA is TGTGCCAGCAGCTGGGGGACAGGCCCCCGGGATGGCTACACCTTC. Translating gives CASSWGTGPRDGYTF.

This sequence joins TRBV30 and TRBJ2-7; D possibly corresponds to TRBD2 (6 bases). The ends were cut back, 1 base at V and 2 bases at J, with 15 bases in the middle. The CDR3 is 15 amino acids. Germline CDR1 reads GTSNPN; CDR2 reads SVGIG (reference sequence). CDR3 nucleotide sequence: TGTGCCTGGAGTGACCCCAACGGGGGTCCCTACGAGCAGTACTTC. Translated, it gives CAWSDPNGGPYEQYF.

The rearrangement uses TRBV29-1 and TRBJ1-1; 7 nucleotides match TRBD1. The length of the CDR3 is 14 residues. The germline gives CDR1 SQVTM, CDR2 ANQGSEA. The ends lost 4 bases at V and 2 bases at J; junction bases unmatched: 7. DNA of the CDR3: TGCAGCGTTGTCGCAACAGGGGCTAACACTGAAGCTTTCTTT. Encoded protein: CSVVATGANTEAFF.

In this sample, this clone turned up once. CDR3 sequence reads: CATAPGQSTDTQYF. As DNA, the CDR3 is TGTGCCACCGCACCGGGACAGTCCACAGATACGCAGTATTTT. The chain carries TRBV7-3 and TRBJ2-3; 7 bases are shared with TRBD1. The germline V gene encodes CDR1 SGHTA and CDR2 FQGTGA. V lost 10 bases and J lost 2; bases outside the gene matches: 9. This CDR3 region has 14 residues.

This clone was found once. CDR3 DNA sequence: TGTGCCAGTAACATCCCTGGAAACACCATATATTTT. This translates into CASNIPGNTIYF. The rearrangement joins TRBV19 to TRBJ1-3; the D is unclear. Trimming left V 7 bases short and J 2 bases short, with 6 bases between. The CDR3 loop spans 12 amino acids. From germline, CDR1 is LNHDA and CDR2 SQIVND (reference sequence).

The V and J genes are TRBV2 and TRBJ1-3; 10 positions match TRBD1. The CDR3 is 16 amino acids. V was pared by 4 bases and J by 0 bases, with 3 bases of the junction left unmatched. Germline-derived CDR1 and CDR2 are SNHLY and FYNNEI. The CDR3 DNA reads as TGTGCCAGCAGTGTTGGACAGGGGGGCTCTGGAAACACCATATATTTT. Its protein product is CASSVGQGGSGNTIYF.

The V gene is TRBV6-6, the J gene TRBJ1-1; 7 positions match TRBD1. This CDR3 comprises 15 residues. The trim removed 0 bases at V and 0 bases at J, leaving 1 base unmatched. The germline gives CDR1 MNHNY, CDR2 SVGAGI (reference sequence). CDR3 DNA sequence: TGTGCCAGCAGTTACTCGGACAGGATGAACACTGAAGCTTTCTTT. Translation: CASSYSDRMNTEAFF.

The sample holds a few counts of this clone. The chain carries TRBV6-2 or TRBV6-3 and TRBJ2-1; a possible D gene is TRBD2 (5 bases). Looked up from germline, CDR1 is MNHEY and CDR2 is SVGEGT. V was cut by 2 bases and J by 7 bases, with 12 bases left in between. CDR3 length equals 14 residues. CDR3 DNA sequence: TGTGCCAGCAGTTACGCACTAGTAGGGAATGAGCAGTTCTTC. Encoded protein: CASSYALVGNEQFF.

The genes are TRBV6-5 and TRBJ1-5, with unresolved D. V lost 8 bases and J lost 0, with 8 bases in between. This CDR3 is 13 amino acids long. Looked up from germline, CDR1 is MNHEY and CDR2 is SVGAGI. CDR3 amino acids: CASLANSNQPQHF. The CDR3 DNA follows: TGTGCCAGCCTCGCGAATAGCAATCAGCCCCAGCATTTT.

V usage is TRBV6-6 and J usage is TRBJ2-5; maybe TRBD1 (6 bases). The V and J ends lost 5 bases and 1 base respectively, with 11 bases between them. This CDR3 is 14 amino acids long. CDR1 is MNHNY, CDR2 SVGAGI, per germline (reference sequence). In DNA form, the CDR3 reads TGTGCCAGCAGTACTACAGGGACCCAAGAGACCCAGTACTTC. This encodes CASSTTGTQETQYF.

The V gene is TRBV6-1, the J gene TRBJ1-6; D uncertain. There are 15 residues in the CDR3. V dropped 3 bases and J dropped 7 bases, with 13 bases sitting between them. The V gene's germline CDR1 is MNHNS and CDR2 SASEGT. As DNA, the CDR3 is TGTGCCAGCAGTGATGCCGGGGTGGGAAATTCACCCCTCCACTTT. The encoded protein is CASSDAGVGNSPLHF.

This chain links TRBV6-5 with TRBJ2-1, with D unclear. Per the germline V gene, CDR1 is MNHEY and CDR2 is SVGAGI. The CDR3 contains 16 residues. V dropped 0 bases and J dropped 5 bases, with 14 bases sitting between them. The CDR3 spells CASSYSIGDLNNEQFF. The DNA of the CDR3 is TGTGCCAGCAGTTACTCGATTGGAGACTTAAACAATGAGCAGTTCTTC.

The genes are TRBV12-5 and TRBJ1-2, with TRBD1 matching over 8 bases. V shed 1 base, J shed 5 bases, and the junction held 3 bases outside the gene matches. Germline CDR1 reads LGHNT; CDR2 reads FRNRAP. The CDR3 length is 14 residues. The CDR3 loop reads CASGLGTGSYGYTF. In DNA, the CDR3 is TGTGCTAGTGGTTTGGGGACAGGGAGTTATGGCTACACCTTC. The whole variable domain, remainder taken from reference TRBV12-5 and TRBJ1-2, is DARVTQTPRHKVTEMGQEVTMRCQPILGHNTVFWYRQTMMQGLELLAYFRNRAPLDDSGMPKDRFSAEMPDATLATLKIQPSEPRDSAVYFCASGLGTGSYGYTFGSGTRLTVV.

This chain links TRBV5-1 with TRBJ1-1, with D tentatively TRBD1 (5 bases). Looked up from germline, CDR1 is SGHRS and CDR2 is YFSETQ. CDR3 size: 15 residues. Trimming took off 4 bases at V and 5 bases at J, with 18 bases between the two ends. Written as DNA, the CDR3 is TGCGCCAGCAGCCCAGAGACGACCGGGGGGACTGAAGCTTTCTTT. The encoded protein is CASSPETTGGTEAFF. Drawing the rest from reference TRBV5-1 and TRBJ1-1, the complete variable domain is KAGVTQTPRYLIKTRGQQVTLSCSPISGHRSVSWYQQTPGQGLQFLFEYFSETQRNKGNFPGRFSGRQFSNSRSEMNVSTLELGDSALYLCASSPETTGGTEAFFGQGTRLTVV.

The chain carries TRBV14 and TRBJ1-1; 8 bases match TRBD1. V was pared by 1 base and J by 10 bases, with 5 bases of the junction left unmatched. CDR1 SGHDN and CDR2 FVKESK come from the germline V gene. The CDR3 covers 13 residues. The CDR3 nucleotides are TGTGCCAGCAGCCAAGGAAGGACAGGGACAGCTTTCTTT. Residues: CASSQGRTGTAFF.

The chain has TRBV9 and TRBJ2-5, with 9 bases matching TRBD2. With V trimmed by 0 bases and J by 5 bases, 8 bases remained unmatched. This CDR3 has 16 amino acids. Germline assignment: CDR1 SGDLS and CDR2 YYNGEE. As DNA, the CDR3 is TGTGCCAGCAGCGTAGATTTGGGACTAGCTGGGGAGACCCAGTACTTC. This translates into CASSVDLGLAGETQYF.

The chain recombines TRBV5-1 with TRBJ2-1, with 9 bases fitting TRBD2. Per germline, CDR1 SGHRS and CDR2 YFSETQ. The V gene end was trimmed by 0 bases and the J gene end by 2 bases; junction bases not matched to a gene: 3. The CDR3 length is 16 residues. The CDR3 protein is CASSLAGGGAYNEQFF. CDR3 coding DNA: TGCGCCAGCAGCTTGGCCGGCGGGGGGGCCTACAATGAGCAGTTCTTC.

This chain joins TRBV15 and TRBJ2-3, with D maybe TRBD2 (5 bases). Germline assignment: CDR1 LNHNV and CDR2 YYDKDF (reference sequence). The CDR3 covers 18 residues. V dropped 0 bases and J dropped 0 bases, with 16 bases sitting between them. CDR3: CATSRDLGGRFSTDTQYF. Here the CDR3 DNA reads TGTGCCACCAGCAGAGATCTTGGAGGCCGATTTAGCACAGATACGCAGTATTTT.

The rearrangement joins TRBV9 to TRBJ2-2; D may be TRBD1 (5 bases). This CDR3 spans 13 amino acids. Trimming took 2 bases from V and 4 from J, leaving 6 bases between them. Looked up from germline, CDR1 is SGDLS and CDR2 is YYNGEE. CDR3 region: CASSVQGTGELFF. The CDR3 DNA is TGTGCCAGCAGCGTCCAGGGCACCGGGGAGCTGTTTTTT. Supplemented by reference TRBV9 and TRBJ2-2, the full variable domain reads DSGVTQTPKHLITATGQRVTLRCSPRSGDLSVYWYQQSLDQGLQFLIQYYNGEERAKGNILERFSAQQFPDLHSELNLSSLELGDSALYFCASSVQGTGELFFGEGSRLTVL.

This chain uses TRBV10-3 with TRBJ2-7; 7 bases are a match to TRBD1. The V gene's germline CDR1 is ENHRY and CDR2 SYGVKD. This CDR3 spans 14 amino acids. V was pared by 6 bases and J by 5 bases, with 10 bases of the junction left unmatched. This CDR3 is CAISRAGGQNEQYF. The CDR3 DNA reads as TGTGCCATCAGCAGGGCAGGGGGTCAGAACGAGCAGTACTTC.

This clone was found a few times. The rearrangement joins TRBV9 to TRBJ1-2, with 10 bases lining up with TRBD1. Trimming took 4 bases from V and 7 from J; bases not matched to a gene: 10. CDR3 length: 15 residues. Germline loops: CDR1 SGDLS, CDR2 YYNGEE. The CDR3, as DNA: TGTGCCAGCAGCCCAGCCGGGACAGGGGTTTCTGGCTACACCTTC. Translated, it gives CASSPAGTGVSGYTF.